This T cell receptor beta chain was recorded in a study of T cells in Graves' hyperthyroidism and ophthalmopathy. TCR beta CDR3 region amplification was performed from RNA transcripts. When the TCR CDR3 underwent first-round RT-PCR, the HTBI primer set was used. TCRdb re-analysed the multiplex PCR reads in MiXCR, keeping a single row per CDR3 protein. The top ten hold approximately 24% of the sample, which has roughly 180,000 distinct CDR3 sequences, over 7.5% seen once. V shed 2 bases, J shed 3 bases, and the junction held 5 bases outside the gene matches. Per germline, CDR1 GTSNPN and CDR2 SVGIG (reference sequence). The CDR3 runs 15 residues.

V usage is TRBV30 and J usage is TRBJ1-3; 9 bases align to TRBD1. What was sequenced was blood. This receptor was taken from a woman aged 18-29 years with Graves' hyperthyroidism that later progressed to Graves' ophthalmopathy. The CDR3 bases are TGTGCCTGGAGTCAGGGACAGGGAGGTGGAAACACCATATATTTT. This sequence encodes CAWSQGQGGGNTIYF.